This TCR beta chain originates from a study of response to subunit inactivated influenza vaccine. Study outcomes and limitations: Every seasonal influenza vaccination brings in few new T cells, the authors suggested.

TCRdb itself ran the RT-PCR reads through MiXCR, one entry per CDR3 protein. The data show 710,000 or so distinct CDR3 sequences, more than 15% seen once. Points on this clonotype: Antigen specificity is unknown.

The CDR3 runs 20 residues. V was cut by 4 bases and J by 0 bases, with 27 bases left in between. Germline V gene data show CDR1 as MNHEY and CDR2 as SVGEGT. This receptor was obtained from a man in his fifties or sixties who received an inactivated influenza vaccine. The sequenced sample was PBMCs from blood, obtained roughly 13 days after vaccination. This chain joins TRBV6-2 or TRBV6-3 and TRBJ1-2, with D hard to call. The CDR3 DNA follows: TGTGCCAGCAGTTTCCCCCCGAATTTGGCCAGCACATATACTAACTATGGCTACACCTTC. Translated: CASSFPPNLASTYTNYGYTF.